This T cell receptor beta chain emerged from a study of OX40 agonist ivuxolimab in advanced cancers. Profiling relied on immunoSEQ multiplex PCR, and the TCRdb table lists in-frame clones only, not all of them. There are 70,000 or so clones in the sample; roughly 86% occur only once, and 0.7% to 1% lies in the top ten. Germline V lookup: CDR1 GTSNPN, CDR2 SVGIG (reference sequence). The CDR3 is 14 residues long. The V end was cut by 0 bases, the J end by 7 bases, with 13 bases between. Findings and limits, study-wide: Relatively little clonal expansion, among the lowest observed, appeared in partial responders at 0.1-3.0 mg/kg.

This clone has more than one count but fewer than ten. The antigen remains undetermined. This sample comprised CD4+ or CD8+ T cells sorted from blood, obtained in a trial of the OX40 agonist ivuxolimab. The chain carries TRBV30 and TRBJ1-5; D possibly corresponds to TRBD1 (6 bases). The TCR originated in an adult with an advanced solid tumor such as melanoma, head and neck, liver or kidney cancer. CDR3 sequence reads: CAWSVARGGQPQHF. Written as DNA, the CDR3 is TGTGCCTGGAGTGTGGCCAGGGGTGGGCAGCCCCAGCATTTT.